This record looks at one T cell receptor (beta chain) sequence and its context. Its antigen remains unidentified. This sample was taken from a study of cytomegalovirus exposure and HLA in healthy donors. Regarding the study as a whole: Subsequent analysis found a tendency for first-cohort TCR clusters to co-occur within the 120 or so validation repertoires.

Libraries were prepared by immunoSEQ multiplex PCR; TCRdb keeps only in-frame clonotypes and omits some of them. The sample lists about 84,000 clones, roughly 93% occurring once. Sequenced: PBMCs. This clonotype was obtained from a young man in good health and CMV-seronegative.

The CDR3 coding sequence is TGCGCCAGCAGCTTGGCCCGGGGACAGGGTCGTTATGAGCAGTTCTTC. This sequence encodes CASSLARGQGRYEQFF. The V call is TRBV5-1, the J call TRBJ2-1; 9 bases match TRBD1. CDR3 size: 16 residues. V shed 0 bases and J 8 bases; nucleotides not matched to a gene: 9. In germline, CDR1 is SGHRS, CDR2 YFSETQ.